These T cell receptor beta chains were read from a single sample in a study of shared clonotypes between healthy human individuals. Clones were sequenced by immunoSEQ multiplex PCR, and TCRdb holds only the in-frame ones, with some missing. This sample has approximately 650,000 clones; around 95% occur once, and the top ten carry 0.11%. Source material: naive CD8+ T cells sorted from blood. These receptors all come from a woman in her 30s in good health. CDR3s include the opening cysteine and the closing phenylalanine or tryptophan. D genes are given only for firm matches. Only some rows state a clone size, as once, few, many or a class for expanded clones.

TRBV28,.,TRBJ2-7,.,TGTGCCAGCAGTTTGTTGACTACCCCTCCCCGGGAGCAGTACTTC,CASSLLTTPPREQYF
TRBV27,.,TRBJ2-5,.,TGTGCCAGCAGTTTAACTCAGGGCGAAGAGACCCAGTACTTC,CASSLTQGEETQYF
TRBV7-8,.,TRBJ1-1,few,TGTGCCAGCAGCTTATCCGTGTTTGGTGCTGAAGCTTTCTTT,CASSLSVFGAEAFF
TRBV5-1,TRBD2,TRBJ2-1,.,TGCGCCAGCAGTTATACCGGGACTAGCCCTCTCAATGAGCAGTTCTTC,CASSYTGTSPLNEQFF
TRBV2,.,TRBJ1-5,.,TGTGCCAGCAGTGAAGGGGGTTATAGCAATCAGCCCCAGCATTTT,CASSEGGYSNQPQHF
TRBV27,.,TRBJ1-1,.,TGTGCCAGCAGTTTCTGGGGAATGAACACTGAAGCTTTCTTT,CASSFWGMNTEAFF
TRBV4-1,TRBD2,TRBJ2-1,.,TGCGCCAGCAGCCAATTGGGACTAGCGGGGTACAATGAGCAGTTCTTC,CASSQLGLAGYNEQFF
TRBV4-1,.,TRBJ1-1,.,TGCGCCAGCAGCCAAGATTGGGAGGATAGATTTAGAGCTTTCTTT,CASSQDWEDRFRAFF
TRBV9,TRBD2,TRBJ2-7,.,TGTGCCAGCAGCTTGAGACTAGCGGGGCTTTGGGACGAGCAGTACTTC,CASSLRLAGLWDEQYF
TRBV9,.,TRBJ1-1,few,TGTGCCAGCAGCGTGGGGACAAGCATGAACACTGAAGCTTTCTTT,CASSVGTSMNTEAFF
TRBV4-1,TRBD2,TRBJ2-1,.,TGCGCCAGCAGCCAAGATTGGGAGGGCCTCAATGAGCAGTTCTTC,CASSQDWEGLNEQFF
TRBV6-5,TRBD2,TRBJ2-2,.,TGTGCCAGCAGTTACTCCAGAGCGGGAGTGGCCGGGGAGCTGTTTTTT,CASSYSRAGVAGELFF
TRBV27,TRBD1,TRBJ2-7,.,TGTGCCAGCAGTTTTACAGGGGCAGATTACGAGCAGTACTTC,CASSFTGADYEQYF
TRBV7-9,TRBD2,TRBJ2-7,.,TGTGCCAGCAGCCCAGGACTAGCGGGAGGGACGTATTTCGAGCAGTACTTC,CASSPGLAGGTYFEQYF
TRBV4-2,.,TRBJ2-1,.,TGTGCCAGCAGCCAAGAGTACTCCTACAATGAGCAGTTCTTC,CASSQEYSYNEQFF
TRBV6-6,.,TRBJ2-7,.,TGTGCCAGCAGACCCACCCAGCACTACGAGCAGTACTTC,CASRPTQHYEQYF
TRBV2,TRBD1,TRBJ2-4,once,TGTGCCAGCAGGCCTGGACAGGAACAGTACTTC,CASRPGQEQYF
TRBV29-1,TRBD2,TRBJ2-1,.,TGCAGCGTTGAAGGGGGAATGCGGGAGCGTAACAATGAGCAGTTCTTC,CSVEGGMRERNNEQFF
TRBV5-4,TRBD1,TRBJ2-1,.,TGTGCCACCCGGACAGGGATAGGGAATGAGCAGTTCTTC,CATRTGIGNEQFF
TRBV28,.,TRBJ1-5,.,TGTGCCAGCAGTTTCCAGGGGAGCAATCAGCCCCAGCATTTT,CASSFQGSNQPQHF
TRBV5-6,.,TRBJ1-2,.,TGTGCCAGCAGCCCCGACAGCTCTGGGGGCTACACCTTC,CASSPDSSGGYTF
TRBV5-1,.,TRBJ1-1,.,TGCGCCAGCAGCGAGACGGATCGAGCTTTCTTT,CASSETDRAFF
TRBV28,TRBD2,TRBJ2-3,.,TGTGCCAGCAGTTTTGGGGGGGTCGGCGATACGCAGTATTTT,CASSFGGVGDTQYF
TRBV10-3,.,TRBJ1-5,.,TGTGCCATCAGTGAGCCAACGCAGATAGGGCAGCCCCAGCATTTT,CAISEPTQIGQPQHF
TRBV5-4,.,TRBJ2-3,.,TGTGCCAGCCATAGGGGCACAGATACGCAGTATTTT,CASHRGTDTQYF
TRBV28,.,TRBJ2-2,.,TGTGCCAGCAGCCGGGTCGGAGAAGCTCGGAACGGGGAGCTGTTTTTT,CASSRVGEARNGELFF
TRBV7-9,.,TRBJ2-7,.,TGTGCCAGCAGCTTCGCCGCTAGCGACTCCTACGAGCAGTACTTC,CASSFAASDSYEQYF
TRBV7-9,.,TRBJ2-7,.,TGTGCCAGCAGCTTAGCCCCAGGGAACTACGAGCAGTACTTC,CASSLAPGNYEQYF